The present TCR beta chain was sequenced within a study of blood T cell repertoires in COVID-19. Turning to the study itself: Samples of COVID-19 (acute and convalescent) were obtained from the United States, Italy and Spain.

Participants were placed into cohorts based on the clinical history they reported. Cohort 3 donors were reported recovered after two negative PCRs, clearance, or symptom resolution. V was pared by 5 bases and J by 10 bases, with 4 bases of the junction left unmatched. The germline V gene encodes CDR1 SGHTA and CDR2 FQGTGA. The CDR3 loop spans 12 amino acids. Only in-frame clones appear in the TCRdb table, and some are missing; sequencing was by immunoSEQ multiplex PCR. The sample lists fewer than 200,000 clones, approximately 87% occurring once. The specimen sequenced was PBMCs or T cells enriched from blood (not recorded which). This sequence was found in a woman in her forties or fifties who had recovered from COVID-19. The V call is TRBV7-3, the J call TRBJ1-2; TRBD1 matches at 10 bases. The CDR3 nucleotides are TGTGCCAGCAGCCCCGGGACAGGGGCCTACACCTTC. This translates into CASSPGTGAYTF.